The rows below give T cell receptor beta chains drawn from one sample of a study of shared clonotypes between healthy human individuals. The repertoire was sequenced with immunoSEQ multiplex PCR; TCRdb's copy has only in-frame clones and lacks some. The sample has 1.6 million or so clones; approximately 98.5% are singletons. The sequenced sample consisted of naive CD4+ T cells sorted from blood. Receptor source: a man younger than 45 in good health. Both conserved end residues are part of each CDR3.

cdr3_aa | j_call | v_call
CASSLMVFSGNTIYF | TRBJ1-3 | TRBV7-8
CASYPASGSYEQYF | TRBJ2-7 | TRBV2
CASSETSGSYEQYF | TRBJ2-7 | TRBV2
CASSQVWSSGNTIYF | TRBJ1-3 | TRBV14
CASSLVAGKGTNEQFF | TRBJ2-1 | TRBV7-3
CASSKDRGETQYF | TRBJ2-5 | TRBV5-8
CASSLVGHSGDGEQYF | TRBJ2-7 | TRBV5-4
CAIGTTGGYEQYF | TRBJ2-7 | TRBV6-1
CSVGLSAASYEQYF | TRBJ2-7 | TRBV29-1
CASSLITSGTYEQYF | TRBJ2-7 | TRBV27
CASSLRGTGNTIYF | TRBJ1-3 | TRBV5-6
CASRAAGTGSYEQYF | TRBJ2-7 | TRBV28
CASSEGLAGNTIYF | TRBJ1-3 | TRBV9
CASSSWGRNQPQHF | TRBJ1-5 | TRBV27
CASSLTGGPSRDEQFF | TRBJ2-1 | TRBV5-1
CASRRTSGRNEQFF | TRBJ2-1 | TRBV6-5
CASRKGFGPQHF | TRBJ1-5 | TRBV7-9
CASKASGVLYEQYF | TRBJ2-7 | TRBV28
CASSSQGLGISTDTQYF | TRBJ2-3 | TRBV27
CASSPPGEGSDGYTF | TRBJ1-2 | TRBV18
CASSLYNRATSYEQYF | TRBJ2-7 | TRBV11-2
CASSPSRTLGNTIYF | TRBJ1-3 | TRBV9
CASSYRGAGVSNEQFF | TRBJ2-1 | TRBV5-6
CASSPGVGQYF | TRBJ2-7 | TRBV10-2
CASSGQGASIQYF | TRBJ2-4 | TRBV28
CASSLEGGGDTQYF | TRBJ2-3 | TRBV5-5